The source of this T cell receptor beta chain is a study of CD8 T cells in Susac syndrome. The CDR3 runs to 11 residues. Per germline, CDR1 LNHNV and CDR2 YYDKDF (reference sequence). V gave up 8 bases and J gave up 6 bases, with 9 bases separating them. When the RNA was reverse transcribed, random hexamers were used with an input of roughly 0.45 to 1 ug. TCRdb ran MiXCR on the immunoSEQ multiplex PCR reads and lists one entry per CDR3 protein. The sample carries around 190,000 distinct CDR3 sequences, approximately 94% recorded once. The rearrangement joins TRBV15 to TRBJ2-3; D gene uncertain. The source of this sequence is a human donor with Susac syndrome. Sequencing used CD4+ T cells from PBMCs. CDR3 protein: CATLGWDTQYF. As DNA, the CDR3 is TGTGCCACCTTGGGGTGGGATACGCAGTATTTT.